This is a list of T cell receptor beta chains from one sample in a study of patients and donors after allogeneic stem cell transplantation. TCRdb reanalysed the RT-PCR reads using MiXCR and keeps one entry per CDR3 protein. The profile covers about 24,000 distinct CDR3 sequences, with approximately 43% appearing a single time and around 80% taken by the ten largest. The sequencing input was blood, either unsorted or a sorted T cell fraction (not recorded which). The receptors were gathered from a human donor who was either an allogeneic HSCT recipient or a stem cell or donor lymphocyte infusion donor (not recorded which). It is not recorded whose cells these are; they may come from a transplant donor. CDR3s include the opening cysteine and the closing phenylalanine or tryptophan. Fields, in order: J gene, V gene, clone size, D gene, CDR3 protein, CDR3 DNA. D genes are given only for firm matches. Clone size is shown for a subset of rows, as once, few, many or a class of expanded clone.

>TRBJ2-7|TRBV5-1|-|-
CASSNRDFSSYEQYF
TGCGCCAGCAGCAACCGGGACTTTAGTTCCTACGAGCAGTACTTC
>TRBJ1-4|TRBV18|many|-
CASSPPLGPNEKLFF
TGTGCCAGCTCACCGCCCCTTGGACCTAATGAAAAACTGTTTTTT
>TRBJ1-5|TRBV2|few|-
CASSGLGQNQPQHF
TGTGCCAGCAGTGGCCTTGGACAGAATCAGCCCCAGCATTTT
>TRBJ2-1|TRBV5-4|few|TRBD2
CASSLPGTSGLIYNEQFF
TGTGCCAGCAGCCTGCCCGGGACTAGCGGACTAATCTACAATGAGCAGTTCTTC
>TRBJ2-1|TRBV24-1|few|TRBD2
CATSDPLAGVTDEQFF
TGTGCCACCAGTGATCCCCTAGCGGGAGTTACCGATGAGCAGTTCTTC
>TRBJ2-1|TRBV9|few|-
CASSVSGYNEQFF
TGTGCCAGCAGCGTATCAGGGTACAATGAGCAGTTCTTC
>TRBJ2-3|TRBV5-8|-|-
CASSLWGRGTDTQYF
TGTGCCAGCAGCTTGTGGGGAAGGGGCACAGATACGCAGTATTTT
>TRBJ2-7|TRBV10-3|-|TRBD1
CAISESGDRGEQYF
TGTGCCATCAGTGAGTCGGGGGACAGGGGCGAGCAGTACTTC
>TRBJ2-2|TRBV20-1|-|-
CSATGTNTGELFF
TGCAGTGCTACAGGGACCAACACCGGGGAGCTGTTTTTT
>TRBJ1-5|TRBV7-9|few|-
CASSLAHRQPQHF
TGTGCCAGCAGCTTAGCGCACCGGCAGCCCCAGCATTTT
>TRBJ1-4|TRBV12-3/TRBV12-4|-|-
CASNPGGTTNEKLFF
TGTGCCAGCAACCCCGGGGGGACAACTAATGAAAAACTGTTTTTT
>TRBJ1-6|TRBV5-1|-|-
CASRTESNSPLHF
TGCGCCAGCCGGACCGAATCTAATTCACCCCTCCACTTT
>TRBJ2-7|TRBV5-1|-|-
CASSLMDEQYF
TGCGCCAGCAGCTTGATGGACGAGCAGTACTTC
>TRBJ2-7|TRBV6-6|once|TRBD2
CASSYLRLAGAYEQYF
TGTGCCAGCAGTTACCTTAGACTAGCGGGAGCCTACGAGCAGTACTTC
>TRBJ2-5|TRBV3-1|-|-
CASSRGGNQETQYF
TGTGCCAGCAGCCGAGGAGGGAATCAAGAGACCCAGTACTTC
>TRBJ2-3|TRBV5-1|-|-
CASSLGITDTQYF
TGCGCCAGCAGCTTGGGTATCACAGATACGCAGTATTTT
>TRBJ1-5|TRBV11-2|few|TRBD1
CASSAMTGNQPQHF
TGTGCCAGCAGCGCCATGACAGGGAATCAGCCCCAGCATTTT
>TRBJ2-3|TRBV5-1|few|-
CASSWGLGTDTQYF
TGCGCCAGCAGCTGGGGATTGGGCACAGATACGCAGTATTTT
>TRBJ2-5|TRBV5-1|-|-
CASSLVVETQYF
TGCGCCAGCAGCTTGGTAGTAGAGACCCAGTACTTC
>TRBJ1-1|TRBV5-1|-|TRBD1
CASSDHRGNTEAFF
TGCGCCAGCAGTGATCACAGGGGTAACACTGAAGCTTTCTTT
>TRBJ2-3|TRBV2|few|TRBD2
CASTLAGRDTQYF
TGTGCCAGCACACTAGCGGGAAGGGATACGCAGTATTTT
>TRBJ1-2|TRBV12-3/TRBV12-4|few|-
CASRPPGRYGYTF
TGTGCCAGCAGGCCGCCAGGGAGGTATGGCTACACCTTC